This entry describes one TCR beta chain. Its specificity is unknown. This entry belongs to a study of beta chain features in type 1 diabetes. Study results and caveats: Any role of HLA type in TCRB rearrangement remained unresolved here. In type 1 diabetes patients, VDJ junctions had fewer insertions; deletions at these junctions were more frequent. The naive, central memory and Treg TCRB repertoires looked more alike in patients than they did in healthy donors.

Reverse transcription of all isolated RNA meant that expressed TCRB transcripts were sequenced. Assay used: immunoSEQ multiplex PCR; TCRdb lists only in-frame clones, some missing. Of around 450,000 clones detected, about an eighth appear once; the ten largest clones hold approximately 0.05%. Each of the sorted populations had a purity greater than 95%. This receptor was obtained from a woman aged 18-35 years in good health. The specimen sequenced was naive CD4+ T cells from blood.

In DNA form, the CDR3 reads TGTGCCAGCAGCTTAAAGAGGACAGATACGCAGTATTTT. This codes for CASSLKRTDTQYF. This chain joins TRBV7-3 and TRBJ2-3; D is unclear. V was cut by 1 base and J by 3 bases, with 5 bases left in between. Germline-derived CDR1 and CDR2 are SGHTA and FQGTGA. The CDR3 contains 13 residues.